These 14 T cell receptor beta chains were sequenced from one sample in a study of CD8+ T cells in alopecia areata. The sample's treatment: oral pan-JAK inhibitor, 5-10 mg twice daily. Extraction of RNA preceded its reverse transcription into cDNA, which served as the sequencing template. Produced via immunoSEQ multiplex PCR; TCRdb's table is partial and in-frame only. The sample consists of some 130,000 clones, about 59% of them appearing once. Sequenced material: CD8+ T cells sorted from blood, taken at week 4, from a patient treated with tofacitinib. The source of these receptors is a human donor with alopecia areata.

The table lists this clone with a few counts. The V call is TRBV5-6, the J call TRBJ2-2, with TRBD1 as a possible D gene (5 bases). V shed 4 bases and J shed 3 bases, with 13 bases lying between them. The CDR3 runs 15 residues. Germline V CDR1 and CDR2: SGHDT, YYEEEE. The CDR3 reads CASSPKGRDTGELFF. Written as DNA, the CDR3 is TGTGCCAGCAGCCCGAAGGGCAGGGACACCGGGGAGCTGTTTTTT.

The V call is TRBV30, the J call TRBJ2-2; 8 bases align to TRBD1. The CDR3 totals 16 residues. Germline V lookup: CDR1 GTSNPN, CDR2 SVGIG (reference sequence). V gave up 1 base and J gave up 5 bases; unmatched junction bases: 9. Here the CDR3 DNA reads TGTGCCTGGAGTGGTATAGTCAGGGGGCAGACCGGGGAGCTGTTTTTT. Translating gives CAWSGIVRGQTGELFF.

A few counts support this clone. This rearrangement joins TRBV21-1 to TRBJ2-7; the table's D gene call, TRBD2, was not cross checked with the DNA. TRBV21-1 is shown as a pseudogene. The CDR3 has 16 amino acids. The CDR3 DNA sequence: TGTGCCAGCAGCAAAGGGACTAGCGGGGCTGTTTACGAGCAGTACTTC. Amino acid sequence: CASSKGTSGAVYEQYF.

The genes are TRBV9 and TRBJ1-6, with 8 bases fitting TRBD1. This CDR3 contains 16 residues. The V and J ends lost 3 bases and 5 bases, in that order; junction bases with no gene match: 7. Germline CDR1 SGDLS, CDR2 YYNGEE. The CDR3 region has the DNA TGTGCCAGCAGCGGATGGACAGGGTTAGATAATTCACCCCTCCACTTT. Amino acids: CASSGWTGLDNSPLHF.

The rearrangement uses TRBV6-6 and TRBJ1-1; the D is unclear. Trimming removed 4 bases from V and 5 bases from J, with 17 bases in between. This CDR3 comprises 15 residues. Germline V CDR1 and CDR2: MNHNY, SVGAGI (reference sequence). CDR3 coding DNA: TGTGCCAGCAGTTCCACACTTGGACTAGAGACTGAAGCTTTCTTT. It codes for CASSSTLGLETEAFF.

The chain links TRBV6-7 to TRBJ2-7; D may correspond to TRBD1 or TRBD2 (5 bases each). TRBV6-7 is marked as an open reading frame, function uncertain. The V end was cut by 6 bases, the J end by 3 bases, with 21 bases between. The length of the CDR3 is 16 residues. The CDR3 sequence: CASSSEGPGRIYEQYF. For the CDR3, the DNA is TGTGCCAGCAGCTCTGAAGGCCCGGGACGCATCTACGAGCAGTACTTC.

As to this clone: Within the sample, other DNA sequences also encode this same CDR3. The rearrangement uses TRBV6-5 and TRBJ1-1, with D hard to call. The CDR3 has 13 amino acids. From germline, CDR1 is MNHEY and CDR2 SVGAGI. V was trimmed by 6 bases and J by 4 bases, leaving 12 bases between them. The CDR3 loop is CASSYGRGTEAFF. As DNA, the CDR3 is TGTGCCAGCAGCTACGGACGGGGCACTGAAGCTTTCTTT.

The CDR3 nucleotides are TGTGCCTGGAGTTTGACTAGCGGGGGAGGCAATGAGCAGTTCTTC. As protein: CAWSLTSGGGNEQFF. The chain links TRBV30 to TRBJ2-1; 12 bases fit TRBD2. CDR1 is GTSNPN, CDR2 SVGIG, per germline (reference sequence). The length of the CDR3 is 15 residues. V dropped 2 bases and J dropped 6; count of bases not matched to a gene: 5.

This clone was seen at least ten times. CDR3 protein: CASSYSGLASTDTQYF. CDR3 DNA sequence: TGTGCCAGCAGTTACTCGGGACTAGCGAGCACAGATACGCAGTATTTT. This chain links TRBV6-5 with TRBJ2-3, with 10 bases matching TRBD2. This CDR3 has 16 residues. Trimming cost V 0 bases and J 0 bases; bases outside gene matches: 0. CDR1 MNHEY and CDR2 SVGAGI come from the germline V gene.

V and J are TRBV30 and TRBJ1-1; D ambiguous. The CDR3 sequence is 14 residues long. CDR1 is GTSNPN and CDR2 is SVGIG in the germline V gene (reference sequence). The V end was cut by 0 bases, the J end by 7 bases, with 15 bases between. The CDR3 spells CAWSVLRNAVEAFF. The CDR3 bases are TGTGCCTGGAGTGTACTACGTAACGCTGTTGAAGCTTTCTTT.

This clone was seen once. Other DNA sequences within the sample encode an identical CDR3. The V gene is TRBV6-5, the J gene TRBJ1-5, with D unclear. The CDR3 spans 15 residues. The ends were cut back, 0 bases at V and 2 bases at J, with 8 bases in the middle. Per the germline V gene, CDR1 is MNHEY and CDR2 is SVGAGI. CDR3 in DNA: TGTGCCAGCAGTTACTCGGCTGGCGGCAATCAGCCCCAGCATTTT. Amino acid sequence: CASSYSAGGNQPQHF.

CDR3 amino acids: CASSLGHLGANVLTF. The DNA of the CDR3 is TGTGCCAGCAGCTTGGGACATCTTGGGGCCAACGTCCTGACTTTC. J is TRBJ2-6 and V is TRBV5-6; D is uncertain. This CDR3 has 15 amino acids. Germline values: CDR1 SGHDT, CDR2 YYEEEE. Trimming left V 0 bases short and J 3 bases short, with 7 bases between. Full variable domain (rest looked up from reference TRBV5-6 and TRBJ2-6): DAGVTQSPTHLIKTRGQQVTLRCSPKSGHDTVSWYQQALGQGPQFIFQYYEEEERQRGNFPDRFSGHQFPNYSSELNVNALLLGDSALYLCASSLGHLGANVLTFGAGSRLTVL.

V and J are TRBV30 and TRBJ1-5, with a possible D match to TRBD1 (6 bases). CDR3 length: 14 residues. Trimming shortened V by 0 bases and J by 3 bases, and 9 bases separated the two germline ends. Germline V gene data show CDR1 as GTSNPN and CDR2 as SVGIG (reference sequence). The CDR3 region is CAWSVAGDNQPQHF. The CDR3 DNA reads as TGTGCCTGGAGTGTAGCAGGGGACAATCAGCCCCAGCATTTT.

This sequence joins TRBV6-1 and TRBJ1-2; D is uncertain. This CDR3 is built from 14 residues. Between the trimmed V and J ends, which lost 3 bases and 1 base, there was a span of 9 bases. The germline CDR1 and CDR2 sequences are MNHNS and SASEGT. This CDR3 reads CASSERRSNYGYTF. Here the CDR3 DNA reads TGTGCCAGCAGTGAGAGGAGGAGTAACTATGGCTACACCTTC.